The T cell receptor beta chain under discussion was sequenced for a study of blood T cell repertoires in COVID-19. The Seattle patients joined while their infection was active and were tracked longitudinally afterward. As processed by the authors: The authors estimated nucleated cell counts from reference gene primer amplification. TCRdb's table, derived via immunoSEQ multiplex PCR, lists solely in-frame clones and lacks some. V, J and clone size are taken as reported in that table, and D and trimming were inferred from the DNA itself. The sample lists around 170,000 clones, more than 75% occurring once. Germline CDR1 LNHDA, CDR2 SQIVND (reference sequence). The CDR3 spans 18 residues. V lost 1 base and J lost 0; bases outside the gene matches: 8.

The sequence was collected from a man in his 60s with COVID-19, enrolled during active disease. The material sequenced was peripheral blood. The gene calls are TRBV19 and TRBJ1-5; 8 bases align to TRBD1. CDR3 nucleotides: TGTGCCAGTAGTATAGGCACCGGGACAGGTTATAGCAATCAGCCCCAGCATTTT. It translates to CASSIGTGTGYSNQPQHF.